Listed here are 12 T cell receptor beta chains from one sample, sequenced in a study of CD8+ T cells in alopecia areata. RNA, once extracted, was reverse transcribed into cDNA for use as the sequencing template. Clones were sequenced by immunoSEQ multiplex PCR, and TCRdb holds only the in-frame ones, with some missing. Observed are more than 1,300 clones, no singletons, with the top ten taking roughly 35%. Sequenced sample: lesional skin. These receptor sequences come from a C3H/HeJ mouse with alopecia areata. The strain's MHC type: H2-k.

This clone appeared many times. Mouse gene names apply. The sample has other DNA sequences that encode this CDR3 too. Incomplete CDR3 DNA: TGTGCCAGCAGTGTTCCAGGGGGCTCCTAT. Its protein product is CASSVPGGSY. In full, the CDR3 is CASSVPGGSYEQYF. The chain links TRBV13-1 to TRBJ2-7, with TRBD1 identical over 7 bases. The DNA ends 4 residues before the CDR3 does, and the rest of the CDR3 is filled in from the germline J gene. Trimming took 3 bases from V and 0 from J; bases not matched to a gene: 3. Germline V lookup: CDR1 NSHNY, CDR2 SYGAGN. The CDR3 contains 14 residues.

To note about this clone: A far larger clone is just one base off, so this is likely a read error. Gene names follow the mouse nomenclature. From the germline J gene comes the end of the CDR3, since the read stops 4 residues before it. Other nucleotide sequences from this sample produce the same CDR3. The J gene is TRBJ2-5, the V gene TRBV1, with a tentative D call TRBD2 (6 bases). The germline gives CDR1 NSQYPW, CDR2 LRSPGD (reference sequence). The CDR3 is 15 residues long. CDR3 bases read: TGCACCTGCAGTGCAGATCTGGGGAAACAGGAC. Translation gives CTCSADLGKQD. The whole CDR3 protein reads CTCSADLGKQDTQYF.

On this clone itself: All gene names here are mouse names. The CDR3 goes on 4 residues after the read ends, and that part is filled in from the germline J gene. The V and J genes are TRBV13-1 and TRBJ1-1, with a weak D call TRBD1 (6 bases). CDR3 length: 14 residues. CDR1 is NSHNY and CDR2 is SYGAGN in the germline V gene. V was cut by 5 bases and J by 0 bases, with 11 bases left in between. CDR3 protein: CASRPGTTNTEVFF. CDR3 DNA (partial): TGTGCCAGCAGGCCCGGGACAACAAACACA.

This clone was found many times. Each gene name is a mouse one. The read halts 4 residues ahead of the CDR3 end, with the missing end drawn from the germline J gene. V and J are TRBV13-3 and TRBJ1-2; 10 bases are a match to TRBD1. The CDR3 extends over 14 amino acids. CDR1 is NNHDY and CDR2 is SYVADS in the germline V gene. J lost 3 bases, V lost 5 bases, and 4 bases had no gene match. CDR3 region: CASRSGTGDSDYTF. CDR3 bases read: TGTGCCAGCAGGAGCGGGACAGGGGACTCC.

This clone appeared many times. A far larger clone is off by one base, so a read error is likely. Here the gene names and germline are mouse. Read sequence stops 4 residues before the CDR3 end, and the germline J gene provides the missing end. The same CDR3 arises from other DNA sequences in this sample as well. This chain uses TRBV1 with TRBJ1-2, with D possibly TRBD1 on 6 matching bases. This CDR3 spans 14 amino acids. V was cut by 4 bases and J by 0 bases, with 9 bases left in between. Looked up from germline, CDR1 is NSQYPW and CDR2 is LRSPGD (reference sequence). The CDR3 bases that were read are TGCACCTGCAGTGGGGACAACACAAACTCC. This codes for CTCSGDNTNS. The entire CDR3 is CTCSGDNTNSDYTF.

This clone was seen at least ten times. Gene names refer to mouse genes. The CDR3 extends 4 residues past the end of the read, so its final part is completed from the germline J gene. The V call is TRBV13-3, the J call TRBJ2-4; 7 nucleotides line up with TRBD2. CDR3 size: 13 residues. Looked up from germline, CDR1 is NNHDY and CDR2 is SYVADS. CDR3 DNA (partial): TGTGCCAGCAGTGACTGGGGGTCAAAC. Residues: CASSDWGSN. In full, the CDR3 is CASSDWGSNTLYF. The full variable domain, its missing parts supplied by reference TRBV13-3 and TRBJ2-4, is EAAVTQSPRSKVAVTGGKVTLSCHQTNNHDYMYWYRQDTGHGLRLIHYSYVADSTEKGDIPDGYKASRPSQENFSLILELASLSQTAVYFCASSDWGSNTLYFGAGTRLSVL.

This clone was seen only a few times. Gene names refer to mouse genes. The read is 4 residues too short to cover the CDR3 end, so that end is filled in from the germline J gene. The V call is TRBV5, the J call TRBJ2-7, with no clear D. The V gene's germline CDR1 is LGHNA and CDR2 YNLKQL (reference sequence). V was cut by 0 bases and J by 3 bases, with 6 bases left in between. The CDR3 is 13 amino acids. CDR3 bases read: TGTGCCAGCAGCCAAGAAGGGTTCTAT. Its protein is CASSQEGFY. The entire CDR3 protein is CASSQEGFYEQYF.

With respect to this clone: The genes are named according to mouse. The read terminates 4 residues before the CDR3 end, so the remaining end is supplied by the germline J gene. The chain is built from TRBV13-3 and TRBJ2-3; possibly TRBD1 for D (6 bases). The CDR3 loop spans 12 amino acids. The germline V gene encodes CDR1 NNHDY and CDR2 SYVADS. CDR3 DNA (partial): TGTGCCAGCAGTGGCAGGGGAGAA. Encoded protein: CASSGRGE. The CDR3, in full, reads CASSGRGETLYF.

This clone was seen at least ten times. Gene names and germline refer to mouse. The read terminates 4 residues ahead of where the CDR3 ends, so the germline J gene completes it. The genes are TRBV13-3 and TRBJ2-7, with 7 bases matching TRBD2. V gave up 5 bases and J gave up 0 bases; unmatched junction bases: 5. Looked up from germline, CDR1 is NNHDY and CDR2 is SYVADS. The CDR3 loop spans 14 amino acids. The CDR3 bases that were read are TGTGCCAGCAGCCCACTGGGGCCCTCCTAT. Translated, it gives CASSPLGPSY. The CDR3 in full is CASSPLGPSYEQYF.

This clone has at least ten counts. These gene names are mouse names. From the germline J gene comes the end of the CDR3, since the read stops 4 residues before it. The rearrangement uses TRBV13-3 and TRBJ2-4; 8 bases align to TRBD1. The V gene end was trimmed by 2 bases and the J gene end by 0 bases; junction bases not matched to a gene: 2. Germline V gene data show CDR1 as NNHDY and CDR2 as SYVADS. CDR3 length: 15 amino acids. Here the CDR3 reads CASSDRGPSQNTLYF. Partial CDR3 DNA: TGTGCCAGCAGTGACAGGGGGCCGAGTCAAAAC. Supplemented by reference TRBV13-3 and TRBJ2-4, the full variable domain reads EAAVTQSPRSKVAVTGGKVTLSCHQTNNHDYMYWYRQDTGHGLRLIHYSYVADSTEKGDIPDGYKASRPSQENFSLILELASLSQTAVYFCASSDRGPSQNTLYFGAGTRLSVL.

This clone occurred many times. Gene names refer to mouse genes. Read sequence stops 4 residues before the CDR3 end, and the germline J gene provides the missing end. The same CDR3 can be traced to other DNA sequences in this sample. The genes are TRBV1 and TRBJ2-1; TRBD1 is a possible D gene (5 bases). The germline V and J ends were trimmed by 4 bases and 3 bases, with 7 bases remaining between them. The V gene's germline CDR1 is NSQYPW and CDR2 LRSPGD (reference sequence). This CDR3 region has 13 residues. Partial CDR3 DNA: TGCACCTGCAGTGGGACAAGCTATGCT. The encoded protein is CTCSGTSYA. The whole CDR3 region reads CTCSGTSYAEQFF.

On this clone itself: Genes and germline come from the mouse. The read is 4 residues too short to cover the CDR3 end, so that end is filled in from the germline J gene. This chain connects TRBV13-1 to TRBJ1-2; 8 bases map to TRBD1. V lost 4 bases to trimming and J lost 0 bases; unmatched junction nucleotides: 2. The CDR3 is made up of 14 amino acids. CDR1 and CDR2 (germline): NSHNY, SYGAGN. Partial CDR3 DNA: TGTGCCAGCAGTACGGACAGGGCAAACTCC. This codes for CASSTDRANS. The whole CDR3 sequence is CASSTDRANSDYTF.